This T cell receptor beta chain was obtained from a study of T cell changes during pregnancy in multiple sclerosis. The method was immunoSEQ multiplex PCR; TCRdb's version includes in-frame clones alone and lacks a portion of them. The top ten clones hold 2.8% of a sample with over 70,000 clones, 85% to 95% of them seen once. The germline CDR1 and CDR2 sequences are MGHDK and SYGVNS. This CDR3 comprises 14 residues. Trimming removed 10 bases from V and 4 bases from J, with 18 bases in between. Sequenced material: peripheral blood, taken in the third trimester of pregnancy. This chain uses TRBV25-1 with TRBJ2-3; TRBD1 might be the D (5 bases). The clonotype originates from a female donor in good health, enrolled as a control in a pregnancy study. The CDR3 protein is CATRQGLSSDTQYF. The CDR3 region has the DNA TGTGCCACCCGGCAGGGTCTGAGTTCAGATACGCAGTATTTT.